This TCR beta chain appears in the sequencing data of a study of OX40 agonist ivuxolimab in advanced cancers. Whole-study results and caveats: In a subset of nonresponders, normalized T-cell clonal expansion was also low.

Assay: immunoSEQ multiplex PCR; the TCRdb copy retains only in-frame clones and omits some. The table lists around 72,000 clones, 80% to 90% of them singletons, with more than 9.5% in the top ten. CDR3 size: 15 residues. V was shortened by 4 bases and J by 4 bases, with 14 bases between the two germline ends. Germline lookup yields CDR1 SGHRS and CDR2 YFSETQ. Concerning this clone: Its antigen is as yet unknown.

The sample here was CD4+ or CD8+ T cells sorted from blood, taken in a trial of the OX40 agonist ivuxolimab. The rearrangement uses TRBV5-1 and TRBJ2-2; D is possibly TRBD1 or TRBD2 (6 bases each). The clonotype originates from an adult with an advanced solid tumor such as melanoma, head and neck, liver or kidney cancer. For the CDR3, the DNA is TGCGCCAGCAGCCAAGGACGGGGGCGCACCGGGGAGCTGTTTTTT. It is translated as CASSQGRGRTGELFF.